This T cell receptor (beta chain) was sequenced for a study of blood T cells in healthy people across ages (dated by TCRdb to between 2014 and 2017). In terms of the full investigation: In model experiments, template switching captured roughly one uniquely barcoded TCR beta cDNA molecule for every two T cells. To track age-related changes in TCR beta repertoire diversity, the study relied on deep sequencing normalized with unique cDNA molecular identifiers. Donors were grouped into four age groups: young (average 16 years), middle-aged (around 39), aged (about 60) and long-lived (about 82). Donors of different ages were randomly distributed across sequencing lanes to avoid experimental bias. The study analyzed two additional independent replicas of 1 million unique cDNA reads from the same blood draw for two donors, one aged 18 to 29 and one aged 80 or older. Study-wide findings and limitations: Observed TCR beta diversity correlated strongly with the percentage of naive T cells measured by flow cytometry. The long-lived group showed more naive CD4+ T cells, fewer expanded clones and increased TCR diversity than the aged group, suggesting age selection. Estimates of total diversity based on one million sequenced T cells were considered lower bounds and underestimates. Since profiling was done on bulk unsorted PBMCs, naive and antigen-experienced compartments could not be conclusively compared. Observed TCR beta diversity per million T cells fell roughly linearly with age, and a significant reduction was already apparent by age around 40. The CMV infection status of donors was not known, potentially confounding age-related changes in expanded clonotypes.

As to this clonotype: What antigen it recognizes has not been identified. Base qualities were left out, and no much larger clone turns up one base away.

The method was 5' RACE. Sequencing took place on an Illumina HiSeq 2500. A second PCR of about 6 to 11 cycles was run with a J-beta primer mix and a sample-barcoded 5' primer. Each TCR beta cDNA molecule received a unique molecular identifier from a template-switch 5' adaptor carrying 12 random nucleotides. Each sample yielded at least 2.5 million CDR3-containing paired-end reads. First-strand cDNA synthesis was performed from all RNA using the Mint cDNA synthesis kit, with priming by a TRBC-specific oligonucleotide. All cDNA was treated with uracil-DNA glycosylase and then went through a first 18-cycle PCR with the universal primers M1SS and BC2_uni_R. The source study handled its data this way. For normalization, 1 million high-quality reads, each with a distinct molecular identifier, were randomly selected from each sample. Instead of being binned into consensus sequences, reads that shared molecular identifiers were thrown out. MiTCR, set to a Q25 quality threshold and the strictest error-elimination algorithm, was used for CDR3 identification, clonotype clustering and error correction. A nonparametric unseen species model using Euler transformation provided a lower-bound estimate of total TCR beta diversity. TCRdb reprocessing: public reads trimmed at Q25 with fastp, clones called with MiXCR, in-frame beta chains kept. Merged by CDR3 protein, the rows form single entries marked with the most common genes and DNA. TCRdb, not the original authors, processed these V and J calls. In this sample the table shows about 1.5 million distinct CDR3 sequences, 42% of which occur a single time. 4% of the sample comes from the top ten.

From its cysteine to its phenylalanine, the CDR3 spans 14 amino acids. Only the CDR3 region is kept as DNA, spanning 42 bases read in frame from base 1. V was cut back by 7 bases and J by 5 bases, leaving a gap of 18 bases between them. Systemically healthy Caucasian individuals from Russia, some 38 in total and aged roughly 6 to 95 years, were included as donors. Each donor gave around 9 milliliters of peripheral blood, collected into EDTA-treated Vacutainer tubes. Ficoll-Paque density-gradient centrifugation was used to isolate PBMCs, with at least 6 million obtained per sample. Trizol reagent was used to extract total RNA from the PBMCs, yielding at least 5 micrograms per sample. Naive CD45RAhigh/CD27high T cell percentages were measured by flow cytometry on a PBMC aliquot from every donor.

The origin of this receptor is a woman aged 18-30 years in good health. The chain is made from TRBV12-3 or TRBV12-4 and TRBJ2-7; no D gene call is confident. The sample taken for sequencing was blood. The DNA reads TGTGCCAGCACTGCCTTCTTCGCCGGAAACGAGCAGTACTTC. It specifies CASTAFFAGNEQYF.